This T cell receptor beta chain was recorded in a study of regulatory T cells in long-lasting Graves disease. Regarding the study as a whole: Persistent disease showed a preference for TRBV28, TRBJ1-2 and TRBJ2-5. Thyroid tissue was not sampled; only peripheral blood was. TCR diversity was lower in persistent Graves' patients (versus newly diagnosed ones).

The time point here: persistent/refractory GD, antithyroid drugs over 5 years with positive TRAb. PBMC RNA served as the TCR library source. This clonotype has ten or more counts. The target antigen is unknown. This CDR3 spans 16 amino acids. V was clipped by 5 bases and J by 2 bases, with 18 bases between them. CDR1 is SEHNR, CDR2 FQNEAQ, per germline (reference sequence). Construction of the TCR beta libraries employed iRepertoire HTBI primers in conjunction with Arm-PCR of CDR3 regions. Each CDR3 protein gets one entry after TCRdb re-called the multiplex PCR reads with MiXCR. The sample consists of 360,000 or so distinct CDR3 sequences, approximately 23% of them appearing once.

The receptor's source is a middle-aged woman with Graves disease. The rearrangement joins TRBV7-9 to TRBJ2-5; D is unresolved. The sample consisted of peripheral blood mononuclear cells (PBMCs), taken when the disease was refractory, from a patient treated with antithyroid drugs. CDR3 sequence reads: CASSLLTAITQETQYF. CDR3 coding DNA: TGTGCCAGCAGCCTCCTGACCGCCATCACGCAAGAGACCCAGTACTTC.